This T cell receptor beta chain was observed in a study of blood T cell repertoires in COVID-19. Study processing details: By means of reference gene primer amplification, nucleated cell counts were estimated. Clones were read by immunoSEQ multiplex PCR, and TCRdb kept only the in-frame ones, dropping some. The D gene and trimming were derived from the DNA, and the V and J assignments and clone size from that table. The sample includes approximately 44,000 clones, 60% to 85% of them seen just once. The V gene end was trimmed by 7 bases and the J gene end by 5 bases; junction bases not matched to a gene: 8. CDR1 is MNHEY and CDR2 is SMNVEV in the germline V gene (reference sequence). This CDR3 region has 16 residues.

The V call is TRBV27, the J call TRBJ2-2; 12 bases are a match to TRBD1. The TCR originated in a woman older than 75 with acute or convalescent COVID-19. The sample comprised peripheral blood. DNA for the CDR3: TGTGCCAGCACAAGGGACAGGGGGCATCGTACCGGGGAGCTGTTTTTT. Amino acid sequence: CASTRDRGHRTGELFF.